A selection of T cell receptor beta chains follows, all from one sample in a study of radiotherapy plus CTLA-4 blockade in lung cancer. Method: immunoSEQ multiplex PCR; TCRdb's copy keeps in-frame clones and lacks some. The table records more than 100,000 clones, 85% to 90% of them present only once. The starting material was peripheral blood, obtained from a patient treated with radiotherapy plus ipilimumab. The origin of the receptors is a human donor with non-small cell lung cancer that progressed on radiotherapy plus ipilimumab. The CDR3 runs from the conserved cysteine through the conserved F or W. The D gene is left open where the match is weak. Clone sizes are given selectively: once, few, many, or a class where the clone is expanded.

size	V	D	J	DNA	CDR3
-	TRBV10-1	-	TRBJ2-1	TGCGCCAGCAGTGAGTCGACAGCTTACAATGAGCAGTTCTTC	CASSESTAYNEQFF
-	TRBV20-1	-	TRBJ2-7	TGCAGTGCTAGCCCCCAGCCGTACTTC	CSASPQPYF
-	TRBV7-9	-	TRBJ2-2	TGTGCCAGCAGACAATGGGGACTGACGAACACCGGGGAGCTGTTTTTT	CASRQWGLTNTGELFF
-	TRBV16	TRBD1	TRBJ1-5	TGTGCCAGCAGCCCGGGACAGGGGAGGGTTTCCCAGCATTTT	CASSPGQGRVSQHF
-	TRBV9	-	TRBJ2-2	TGTGCCAGCAGCGTTAGCGGGAACACCGGGGAGCTGTTTTTT	CASSVSGNTGELFF
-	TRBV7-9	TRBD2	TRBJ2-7	TGTGCCAGCAGCGCGCCTAGCGGGAGGGCCCCTTTCTCCTACGAGCAGTACTTC	CASSAPSGRAPFSYEQYF
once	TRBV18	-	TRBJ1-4	TGTGCCAGCTCACCGGGGCAGACTGAAAAACTGTTTTTT	CASSPGQTEKLFF
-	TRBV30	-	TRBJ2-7	TGTGCCTGGAGGGGGCGGAGGCCCTACGAGCAGTACTTC	CAWRGRRPYEQYF
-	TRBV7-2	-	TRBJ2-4	TGTGCCAGCACAATCAGAGGCGGTAGAGGGATAGGAAACATTCAGTACTTC	CASTIRGGRGIGNIQYF
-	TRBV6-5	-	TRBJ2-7	TGTGCCAGCAGTTACTCCCCCACGGGCCCCTACGAGCAGTACTTC	CASSYSPTGPYEQYF
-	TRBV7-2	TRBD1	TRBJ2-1	TGTGCCAGCAGCTTAGCGCCCAGGGGGTTTTCTGGTGAGCAGTTCTTC	CASSLAPRGFSGEQFF
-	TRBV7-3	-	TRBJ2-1	TGTGCCAACTCGGAGGGGAGAACCTACAATGAGCAGTTCTTC	CANSEGRTYNEQFF
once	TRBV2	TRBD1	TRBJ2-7	TGTGCCAGCAACCAGGACAGGGTCGGGTACGAGCAGTACTTC	CASNQDRVGYEQYF
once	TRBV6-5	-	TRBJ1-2	TGTGCCAGCAGTGGCCACCGGGACATTAATGGCTACACCTTC	CASSGHRDINGYTF
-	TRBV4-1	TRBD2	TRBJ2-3	TGCGCCAGCAGCCAAGATGGAGCGGGGACGTACACAGATACGCAGTATTTT	CASSQDGAGTYTDTQYF
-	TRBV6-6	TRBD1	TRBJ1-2	TGTGCCAGCAGCCCGGGACAGTTCGATTATGGCTACACCTTC	CASSPGQFDYGYTF
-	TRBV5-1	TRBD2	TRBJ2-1	TGCGCCAGCAGCTTAATAGCGGGAGGGTTCAATGAGCAGTTCTTC	CASSLIAGGFNEQFF
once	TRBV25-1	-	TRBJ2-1	TGTGCCAGCAGTTCCGACATTAAGGAGCAGTTCTTC	CASSSDIKEQFF
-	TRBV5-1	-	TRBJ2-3	TGCGCCAGCAGCTTGGACCCCACCGCGCAGTATTTT	CASSLDPTAQYF
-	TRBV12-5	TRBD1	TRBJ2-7	TGTGCTAGTGGCTCAAAAACTATCCGGGACAGGGCCTACGAGCAGTACTTC	CASGSKTIRDRAYEQYF
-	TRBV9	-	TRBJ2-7	TGTGCCAGCAGCGTAGCTGGGGCAGGGAGCGAGCAGTACTTC	CASSVAGAGSEQYF
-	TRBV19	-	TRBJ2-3	TGTGCCAGTAGTTGGAGAGGCACAGATACGCAGTATTTT	CASSWRGTDTQYF
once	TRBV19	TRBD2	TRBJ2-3	TGTGCCAGTATGAGGGGGCGCCTAGCGGGAGGGCCGTCCACAGATACGCAGTATTTT	CASMRGRLAGGPSTDTQYF
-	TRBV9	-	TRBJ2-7	TGTGCCAGCATGCAAAACTCCTACGAGCAGTACTTC	CASMQNSYEQYF
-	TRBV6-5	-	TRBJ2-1	TGTGCCAGCAGTTACGTCGGTGAGCAGTTCTTC	CASSYVGEQFF
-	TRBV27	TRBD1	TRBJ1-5	TGTGCCAGCAGTCCGTCGACAGGGGTCGTCAATCAGCCCCAGCATTTT	CASSPSTGVVNQPQHF
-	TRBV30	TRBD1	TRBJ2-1	TGTGCCTGGAGTGGGACGGGACAGGGATACAATGAGCAGTTCTTC	CAWSGTGQGYNEQFF
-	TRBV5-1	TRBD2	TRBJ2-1	TGCGCCAGCAGATCCGGGACTAGCAATGAGCAGTTCTTC	CASRSGTSNEQFF
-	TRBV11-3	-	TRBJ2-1	TGTGCCAGCAGCCGGGGGACAAGGAATGAGCAGTTCTTC	CASSRGTRNEQFF
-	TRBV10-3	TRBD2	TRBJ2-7	TGTGCCATCAGTGAAAGGATAGCGGGAGGATATGAGCAGTACTTC	CAISERIAGGYEQYF
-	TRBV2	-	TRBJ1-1	TGTGCCAGCAGTGAATATGCCGGGACTGAAGCTTTCTTT	CASSEYAGTEAFF
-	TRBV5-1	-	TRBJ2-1	TGCGCCAGCAGCTCAGGGGACTCCTACAATGAGCAGTTCTTC	CASSSGDSYNEQFF
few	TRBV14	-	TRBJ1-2	TGTGCCAGCAGCGTGGCGGCCTATGGCTACACCTTC	CASSVAAYGYTF
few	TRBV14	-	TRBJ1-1	TGTGCCAGCAGCCAAGGGGACGAAGCTTTCTTT	CASSQGDEAFF
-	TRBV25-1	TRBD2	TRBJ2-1	TGTGCCAGCGAACGCGGGGCTAGCGGTTACAATGAGCAGTTCTTC	CASERGASGYNEQFF
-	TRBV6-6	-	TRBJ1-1	TGTGCCAGCAGTCGAGGGGAAGCTTTCTTT	CASSRGEAFF
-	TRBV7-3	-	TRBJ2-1	TGTGCCAGCACCCCTTCCTCTTTCGGAGCGGAACCCCCCGGACATGAGCAGTTCTTC	CASTPSSFGAEPPGHEQFF
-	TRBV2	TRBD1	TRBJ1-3	TGTGCCAGCAAGACAGGGAACTCTGGAAACACCATATATTTT	CASKTGNSGNTIYF
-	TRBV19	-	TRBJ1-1	TGTGCCAGTAGCCAAAGGGGCGGGAACACTGAAGCTTTCTTT	CASSQRGGNTEAFF
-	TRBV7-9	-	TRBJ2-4	TGTGCCAGCACGGAGGCCCCAGCCAAAAACATTCAGTACTTC	CASTEAPAKNIQYF
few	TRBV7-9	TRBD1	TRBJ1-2	TGTGCCAGCGTTATAGCCCCAGGGGGCTATGGCTACACCTTC	CASVIAPGGYGYTF
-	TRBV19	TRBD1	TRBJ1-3	TGTGCCAGTAGTACAACCGGGACAGGGGTTGGAAACACCATATATTTT	CASSTTGTGVGNTIYF
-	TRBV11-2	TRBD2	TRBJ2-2	TGTGCCAGCAGGGGACTAGCGGGAGCGGGAACCGGGGAGCTGTTTTTT	CASRGLAGAGTGELFF
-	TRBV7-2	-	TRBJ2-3	TGTGCCAGCAGCTTAGTGACAGGTTATCGGACAGATACGCAGTATTTT	CASSLVTGYRTDTQYF
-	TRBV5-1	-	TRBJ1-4	TGCGCCAGCAGCTTGATCCCCAGAAATGAAAAACTGTTTTTT	CASSLIPRNEKLFF
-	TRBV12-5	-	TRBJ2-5	TGTGCTAGTGGTTCACAGGGTAGGAGGGAGACCCAGTACTTC	CASGSQGRRETQYF
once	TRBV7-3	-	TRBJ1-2	TGTGCCAGCAGCTTTGTGGGGCTCTATGGCTACACCTTC	CASSFVGLYGYTF
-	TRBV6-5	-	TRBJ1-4	TGTGCCAGCAGAAATACCCCGGTTCCTGGGGAAAAACTGTTTTTT	CASRNTPVPGEKLFF
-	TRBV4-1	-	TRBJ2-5	TGCGCCAGCAGCCTCAGGGTACACGAGACCCAGTACTTC	CASSLRVHETQYF
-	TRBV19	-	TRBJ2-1	TGTGCCAGTAGTTGGGCCGGTGAGCAGTTCTTC	CASSWAGEQFF
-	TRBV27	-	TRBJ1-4	TGTGCCAGCCGCTCGACTAGGACGGCTGAAAAACTGTTTTTT	CASRSTRTAEKLFF
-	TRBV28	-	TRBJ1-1	TGTGCCAGCAACAGGGTAAAGGGGACTGAAGCTTTCTTT	CASNRVKGTEAFF
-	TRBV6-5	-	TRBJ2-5	TGTGCCAGCAGTTATAGGGGCAGGAGGGAGACCCAGTACTTC	CASSYRGRRETQYF
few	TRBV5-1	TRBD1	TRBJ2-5	TGCGCCAGCGGAGGGACAGGGGAAGAGACCCAGTACTTC	CASGGTGEETQYF
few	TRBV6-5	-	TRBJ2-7	TGTGCCAGCAGTTACCAAGCTAGCGAACACTACGAGCAGTACTTC	CASSYQASEHYEQYF
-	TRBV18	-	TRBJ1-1	TGTGCCAGCTCACCCCTAAACACAGAGAACACTGAAGCTTTCTTT	CASSPLNTENTEAFF
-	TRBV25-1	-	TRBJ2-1	TGTGCCAGCAGTGACTATTCAGAGCAGTTCTTC	CASSDYSEQFF
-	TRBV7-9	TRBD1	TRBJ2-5	TGTGCCAGCAGCTTAGTCGCAACAGGGGGCCAAGAGACCCAGTACTTC	CASSLVATGGQETQYF
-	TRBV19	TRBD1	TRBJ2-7	TGTGCCAGTAAAGTGACAGGGGCTTCGGGCGAGCAGTACTTC	CASKVTGASGEQYF
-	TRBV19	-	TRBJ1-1	TGTGCCAGTAGTAGGGAGAACACTGAAGCTTTCTTT	CASSRENTEAFF